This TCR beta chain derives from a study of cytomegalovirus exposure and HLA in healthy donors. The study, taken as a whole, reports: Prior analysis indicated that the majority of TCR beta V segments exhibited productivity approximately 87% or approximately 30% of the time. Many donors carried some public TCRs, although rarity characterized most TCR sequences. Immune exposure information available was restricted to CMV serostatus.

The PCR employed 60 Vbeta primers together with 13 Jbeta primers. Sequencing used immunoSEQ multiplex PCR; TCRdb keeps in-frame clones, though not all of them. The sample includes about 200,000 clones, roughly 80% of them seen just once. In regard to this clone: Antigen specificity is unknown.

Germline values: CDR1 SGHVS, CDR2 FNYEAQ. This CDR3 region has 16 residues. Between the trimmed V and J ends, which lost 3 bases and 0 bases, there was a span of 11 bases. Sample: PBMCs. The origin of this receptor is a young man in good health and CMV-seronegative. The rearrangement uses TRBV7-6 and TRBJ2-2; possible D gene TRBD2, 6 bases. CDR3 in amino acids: CASSLGDFSNTGELFF. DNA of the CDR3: TGTGCCAGCAGCTTGGGGGACTTCTCGAACACCGGGGAGCTGTTTTTT.